This T cell receptor beta chain was sequenced in a study of T cell changes during pregnancy in multiple sclerosis. Only in-frame clones appear in the TCRdb table, and some are missing; sequencing was by immunoSEQ multiplex PCR. This repertoire shows under 130,000 clones, roughly 92% found once; its top ten account for roughly 0.88%. The sequence was obtained from a female donor with multiple sclerosis, enrolled in a pregnancy study. The sample in question was peripheral blood, obtained after pregnancy.

This CDR3 reads CASSPQGGYGQPQHF. For the CDR3, the DNA is TGTGCCAGCAGTCCACAGGGGGGATATGGTCAGCCCCAGCATTTT. The genes are TRBV6-6 and TRBJ1-5; TRBD1 matches at 8 bases. The CDR3 sequence is 15 residues long. J lost 6 bases, V lost 5 bases, and 9 bases had no gene match. The germline CDR1 and CDR2 sequences are MNHNY and SVGAGI (reference sequence).